These T cell receptor beta chains were read from a single sample in a study of OX40 agonist ivuxolimab in advanced cancers. Libraries were prepared by immunoSEQ multiplex PCR; TCRdb keeps only in-frame clonotypes and omits some of them. This table has 55,000 to 80,000 clones, about four fifths appearing once. The sample consisted of CD4+ or CD8+ T cells sorted from blood, taken in a trial of the OX40 agonist ivuxolimab. These receptors were collected from an adult with an advanced solid tumor such as melanoma, head and neck, liver or kidney cancer. The CDR3 runs from the conserved cysteine through the conserved F or W. A D gene is named only where the DNA matches it firmly. Clone size is shown for a subset of rows, as once, few, many or a class of expanded clone.

CDR3 protein	CDR3 DNA	D gene	clone size	CDR3 length	V gene	J gene
CASSLLKSSGYGYTF	TGTGCCAGCAGCTTACTAAAGTCCTCGGGCTATGGCTACACCTTC	.	few	15	TRBV11-2	TRBJ1-2
CASSSDRGLYTEAFF	TGTGCCAGCAGTTCAGACAGGGGGCTTTACACTGAAGCTTTCTTT	TRBD1	.	15	TRBV27	TRBJ1-1
CASSFTRGSTYEQYF	TGTGCCAGCAGCTTCACCAGGGGGTCGACCTACGAGCAGTACTTC	TRBD1	.	15	TRBV5-4	TRBJ2-7
CATSAGVYNEQFF	TGTGCCACCTCGGCGGGAGTTTACAATGAGCAGTTCTTC	TRBD2	.	13	TRBV19	TRBJ2-1
CASSGQGAVTEAFF	TGTGCCAGCAGCGGGCAGGGGGCAGTCACTGAAGCTTTCTTT	TRBD1	.	14	TRBV25-1	TRBJ1-1
CSVDQPTTEAFF	TGCAGCGTTGACCAGCCAACAACTGAAGCTTTCTTT	.	.	12	TRBV29-1	TRBJ1-1
CASRRAGGVGGANVLTF	TGTGCCTCGAGGAGGGCAGGGGGCGTCGGTGGGGCCAACGTCCTGACTTTC	TRBD1	.	17	TRBV30	TRBJ2-6
CASSLTGSNEQFF	TGCGCCAGCAGCTTGACAGGGAGCAATGAGCAGTTCTTC	.	.	13	TRBV5-1	TRBJ2-1
CASSQGPQSSYEQYF	TGCGCCAGCAGCCAGGGCCCTCAGAGCTCCTACGAGCAGTACTTC	.	.	15	TRBV5-1	TRBJ2-7
CASSQDLWAPGRRNTGELFF	TGCGCCAGCAGCCAAGATTTATGGGCCCCAGGGCGAAGGAACACCGGGGAGCTGTTTTTT	.	.	20	TRBV4-1	TRBJ2-2
CASSLTGTGHYEQYF	TGTGCCAGCAGCCTAACAGGGACAGGGCACTACGAGCAGTACTTC	TRBD1	.	15	TRBV28	TRBJ2-7
CASSLGILETGSLTKNIQYF	TGCGCCAGCAGCTTGGGAATTCTCGAGACAGGGTCTCTGACCAAAAACATTCAGTACTTC	TRBD1	.	20	TRBV5-1	TRBJ2-4
CASSVGPETNYGYTF	TGTGCCAGCAGCGTAGGCCCGGAGACTAACTATGGCTACACCTTC	.	few	15	TRBV9	TRBJ1-2
CASSLEGVVRDDTQYF	TGTGCCAGCAGCTTAGAGGGGGTGGTAAGGGACGATACGCAGTATTTT	.	.	16	TRBV7-2	TRBJ2-3
CASTFTGVIQPQHF	TGTGCCAGTACCTTCACAGGGGTGATTCAGCCCCAGCATTTT	TRBD1	.	14	TRBV19	TRBJ1-5
CASSAQGAYEQYF	TGTGCCAGCTCTGCCCAGGGAGCCTACGAGCAGTACTTC	.	.	13	TRBV18	TRBJ2-7
CASSIRAGPMIEQYF	TGTGCCAGCAGCATCCGTGCAGGGCCGATGATCGAGCAGTACTTC	.	once	15	TRBV5-4	TRBJ2-7
CASSILVKDYSNQPQHF	TGTGCCAGTAGTATATTGGTGAAAGACTATAGCAATCAGCCCCAGCATTTT	.	.	17	TRBV19	TRBJ1-5
CASSQWGTGNNEQFF	TGTGCCAGTAGTCAATGGGGAACTGGGAACAATGAGCAGTTCTTC	.	.	15	TRBV19	TRBJ2-1
CASSPDRADSNQPQHF	TGTGCCAGCTCACCAGACAGGGCGGACAGCAATCAGCCCCAGCATTTT	TRBD1	few	16	TRBV18	TRBJ1-5
CASSGDSLSNTEAFF	TGTGCCAGCAGTGGGGACAGCCTTTCGAACACTGAAGCTTTCTTT	TRBD1	.	15	TRBV6-5	TRBJ1-1
CSVGGWGSGTDTQYF	TGCAGCGTGGGAGGGTGGGGGAGCGGCACAGATACGCAGTATTTT	TRBD2	.	15	TRBV29-1	TRBJ2-3
CASSSWTGGGSDTQYF	TGTGCCAGCAGTTCATGGACAGGGGGAGGGTCAGATACGCAGTATTTT	TRBD1	.	16	TRBV7-3	TRBJ2-3
CASSRPASLAADTQYF	TGTGCCAGTAGTAGGCCGGCAAGTCTGGCGGCAGATACGCAGTATTTT	.	.	16	TRBV19	TRBJ2-3
CASSVGQGYGYTF	TGTGCCAGCAGCGTCGGACAGGGCTATGGCTACACCTTC	TRBD1	.	13	TRBV11-2	TRBJ1-2
CASSQDRERSEADTQYF	TGCGCCAGCAGCCAAGATCGGGAGCGTTCTGAGGCAGATACGCAGTATTTT	.	.	17	TRBV4-1	TRBJ2-3
CASSLGGPHQPQHF	TGTGCCAGCAGCTTAGGGGGGCCCCATCAGCCCCAGCATTTT	.	.	14	TRBV11-2	TRBJ1-5
CASSPAGAASVTDTQYF	TGTGCCAGCAGCCCCGCGGGGGCGGCTAGCGTCACAGATACGCAGTATTTT	.	.	17	TRBV7-8	TRBJ2-3